The rows below give T cell receptor beta chains drawn from one sample of a study of blood T cell repertoires in COVID-19. Sequencing used immunoSEQ multiplex PCR; TCRdb keeps in-frame clones, though not all of them. This sample has under 200,000 clones; under 85% occur once, and the top ten carry about an eighth. The sequenced material came from peripheral blood. The receptor source for this set is a man in his 70s who had recovered from COVID-19. CDR3s leave out the opening cysteine and the closing phenylalanine or tryptophan. Fields, in order: J gene, clone size, V gene, D gene, CDR3 protein. The D gene is left open where the match is weak. Some rows have no size entry. The others give once, few or many, or a class for an expanded clone.

TRBJ2-3,many,TRBV4-1,TRBD2,ASSQPPISRTSGREGTDTQY
TRBJ2-5,NA,TRBV10-1,NA,ASSPGGGLETQY
TRBJ2-2,NA,TRBV3-1/TRBV3-2,TRBD1,ASSQQGSNTGELF
TRBJ2-7,NA,TRBV6-5,TRBD2,ASTSGGTSSSEQY
TRBJ1-1,NA,TRBV18,TRBD1,ASSPPGTGGLGNTEAF
TRBJ1-6,NA,TRBV6-6,NA,ASTPGTLYNSPLH
TRBJ2-1,NA,TRBV11-2,TRBD2,ASSSGLAGGTHNEQF
TRBJ1-2,NA,TRBV19,NA,ASSYTEHGYT
TRBJ1-2,NA,TRBV19,NA,ASSLRGQYYGYT
TRBJ2-7,NA,TRBV20-1,NA,SALNPYEQY
TRBJ2-7,NA,TRBV30,NA,AWSTQGYEQY
TRBJ2-3,NA,TRBV27,NA,ASSLGRPPEGTQY
TRBJ2-1,NA,TRBV2,TRBD2,ASSSSGLAGQLDEQF
TRBJ1-6,NA,TRBV2,NA,ASRGGRNSPLH
TRBJ2-1,NA,TRBV3-1/TRBV3-2,TRBD2,ASRPHDGGRQF
TRBJ2-2,NA,TRBV5-1,NA,ASSLAPRQSTGELF
TRBJ1-1,NA,TRBV6-1,NA,ASSGILTGHEREAF
TRBJ2-3,once,TRBV6-2/TRBV6-3,NA,ASSYSTRDTDTQY
TRBJ2-7,NA,TRBV5-6,TRBD2,ASRKASGAYEQY
TRBJ1-1,NA,TRBV4-1,TRBD1,ASSPGQGAVTEAF
TRBJ1-2,NA,TRBV7-9,NA,ASSSGLAYGYT
TRBJ1-1,NA,TRBV5-1,NA,ASSLGASSTEAF
TRBJ2-1,NA,TRBV6-2/TRBV6-3,TRBD2,ASSLADPSYNEQF
TRBJ2-5,NA,TRBV5-1,TRBD1,ASSWGTVQETQY
TRBJ2-2,NA,TRBV5-1,TRBD2,ASSPFGGTSGRGTGELF
TRBJ2-1,few,TRBV30,NA,AWSSGLSSYNEQF
TRBJ2-2,few,TRBV9,NA,ASSVGVGGELF
TRBJ1-5,NA,TRBV25-1,NA,ASWGGSNQPQH
TRBJ1-1,NA,TRBV5-1,TRBD1,ASSSTGGPGEAF
TRBJ2-5,NA,TRBV11-2,TRBD2,ASSLSLAVTGETQY
TRBJ1-3,NA,TRBV5-6,NA,ASSLRGGSTGNTIY
TRBJ2-7,once,TRBV3-1/TRBV3-2,NA,ASSQLQGPYEQY
TRBJ2-7,NA,TRBV30,TRBD2,AWSVRLAGVNEQY
TRBJ2-2,NA,TRBV9,NA,ASSSQDTGELF
TRBJ2-1,NA,TRBV3-1/TRBV3-2,NA,ASSQVLNLEQF
TRBJ2-7,NA,TRBV21-1,NA,ASSNGQGNDHEQY
TRBJ1-1,NA,TRBV7-8,NA,ATQLGSNTEAF
TRBJ2-2,few,TRBV4-2,NA,ASSQAEGAGELF
TRBJ2-3,NA,TRBV5-1,TRBD2,ASSEPGLASTDTQY
TRBJ2-1,NA,TRBV5-1,TRBD2,ASSLPFLAGGPNEQF
TRBJ1-2,NA,TRBV6-2/TRBV6-3,TRBD1,ASSGPTGNYGYT
TRBJ2-2,NA,TRBV10-1,NA,ASSEKPGYAGELF
TRBJ2-7,NA,TRBV4-1,NA,ASSQVKTSSYEQY
TRBJ2-5,NA,TRBV7-6,NA,ASSFQARAGETQY
TRBJ2-7,NA,TRBV24-1,TRBD1,ATSDGTGTGLYEQY
TRBJ2-1,NA,TRBV7-9,NA,ASSLTENEQF
TRBJ1-6,NA,TRBV9,TRBD1,ASSGQGDMNSPLH
TRBJ2-7,NA,TRBV6-1,TRBD1,ASSGPTTGVSYEQY
TRBJ1-1,NA,TRBV30,NA,AWSRDVTEAF
TRBJ2-1,NA,TRBV29-1,TRBD2,SVGAGGWFSYNEQF
TRBJ2-5,NA,TRBV7-2,TRBD1,ASSVDRGVETQY
TRBJ2-7,few,TRBV9,TRBD1,ASSEQGDEQY
TRBJ1-1,once,TRBV7-2,TRBD1,ASSRDRGGTEAF
TRBJ1-2,NA,TRBV7-2,NA,ASSPEGSSYGYT
TRBJ2-5,NA,TRBV13,TRBD2,ASSKLALQETQY
TRBJ1-2,few,TRBV5-6,TRBD1,ASSLDRGGSGYT
TRBJ2-3,NA,TRBV6-1,TRBD2,ASSEQASGREIRDTQY
TRBJ1-4,NA,TRBV5-1,NA,ASSLNINEKLF
TRBJ2-3,NA,TRBV7-7,NA,ASSLGGGSGDTQY
TRBJ2-1,NA,TRBV15,NA,ATKGVGDEQF